Below are 19 T cell receptor beta chains sequenced from a single sample in a study of OX40 agonist ivuxolimab in advanced cancers. Method: immunoSEQ multiplex PCR; TCRdb's copy keeps in-frame clones and lacks some. Among tens of thousands of clones listed, around 80% were seen once. Here the sequenced sample was CD4+ or CD8+ T cells sorted from blood, taken in a trial of the OX40 agonist ivuxolimab. These receptors originate from an adult with an advanced solid tumor such as melanoma, head and neck, liver or kidney cancer.

This clone was observed a single time. The V call is TRBV10-3, the J call TRBJ1-5, with 9 nucleotides matching TRBD1. Unmatched junction bases numbered 11, after V lost 10 bases and J lost 1 base. The CDR3 spans 16 residues. CDR1 and CDR2 from the germline V gene are ENHRY and SYGVKD. This CDR3 is CATGSTGGESNQPQHF. The CDR3, as DNA: TGTGCCACAGGTTCGACAGGGGGTGAAAGCAATCAGCCCCAGCATTTT.

CDR3 sequence reads: CASSIPPDRGEVGEAFF. The CDR3 DNA reads as TGTGCCAGTAGTATCCCCCCGGACAGGGGAGAGGTTGGTGAAGCTTTCTTT. The chain combines TRBV19 with TRBJ1-1; TRBD1 matches at 9 bases. With 3 bases clipped from V and 7 bases from J, the junction kept 15 bases outside the gene matches. This CDR3 spans 17 amino acids. Germline lookup yields CDR1 LNHDA and CDR2 SQIVND (reference sequence).

The count of this clone is one. V and J are TRBV9 and TRBJ2-1; tentative D call: TRBD2 (6 bases). This CDR3 contains 16 residues. In germline, CDR1 is SGDLS, CDR2 YYNGEE. With 0 bases removed from V and 8 bases from J, the gap between germline ends came to 18 bases. The CDR3 here is CASSVAQRGGNDEQFF. The DNA for the CDR3 is TGTGCCAGCAGCGTAGCCCAGCGCGGCGGGAATGATGAGCAGTTCTTC.

This clone was observed a handful of times. The chain is built from TRBV19 and TRBJ1-1; D ambiguous. Trimming took 5 bases from V and 0 from J, leaving 10 bases between them. Germline V gene sequence: CDR1 LNHDA, CDR2 SQIVND (reference sequence). This CDR3 has 14 amino acids. CDR3 protein: CASSPQPLNTEAFF. CDR3 bases: TGTGCCAGTAGTCCCCAACCCTTGAACACTGAAGCTTTCTTT.

CDR3 coding DNA: TGTGCCAGCAAAAAAGGGACAGATCCAGGGTCTTTCTTT. This translates into CASKKGTDPGSFF. This chain uses TRBV6-5 with TRBJ1-1; 7 bases are shared with TRBD1. Germline V gene sequence: CDR1 MNHEY, CDR2 SVGAGI. This CDR3 is 13 amino acids long. The junction had 14 bases not matched to a gene; V was cut back by 7 bases and J by 12 bases.

The chain carries TRBV5-1 and TRBJ2-2, with 7 positions matching TRBD2. This CDR3 region has 15 residues. Germline assignment: CDR1 SGHRS and CDR2 YFSETQ. V was pared by 4 bases and J by 4 bases, with 7 bases of the junction left unmatched. CDR3 protein: CASSPSTSSTGELFF. The CDR3, as DNA: TGCGCCAGCAGCCCATCGACTAGCAGCACCGGGGAGCTGTTTTTT.

V gene TRBV5-4 combines with J gene TRBJ2-2; D is unresolved. Per the germline V gene, CDR1 is SGHNT and CDR2 is YYREEE (reference sequence). CDR3 size: 14 residues. V lost 4 bases and J lost 4, with 11 bases in between. The CDR3 coding sequence is TGTGCCAGCAGCCCTGGGCCTTCCACCGGGGAGCTGTTTTTT. Its translation is CASSPGPSTGELFF.

This clone was detected a few times. The V call is TRBV7-2, the J call TRBJ2-2, with D maybe TRBD2 (6 bases). V lost 3 bases and J lost 1, with 12 bases in between. Per germline, CDR1 SGHTA and CDR2 FQGNSA. The CDR3 is made up of 16 amino acids. The CDR3 nucleotides are TGTGCCAGCAGCTTCGCGGGACTCCAGAACACCGGGGAGCTGTTTTTT. It specifies CASSFAGLQNTGELFF.

The chain has TRBV18 and TRBJ2-2; D gene uncertain. Germline assignment: CDR1 KGHSH and CDR2 LQKENI. The CDR3 is made up of 14 amino acids. V was clipped by 0 bases and J by 4 bases, with 6 bases between them. The CDR3 loop reads CASSPPHTTGELFF. CDR3 nucleotides: TGTGCCAGCTCACCACCGCACACCACCGGGGAGCTGTTTTTT. Full variable domain (missing parts from reference TRBV18 and TRBJ2-2): NAGVMQNPRHLVRRRGQEARLRCSPMKGHSHVYWYRQLPEEGLKFMVYLQKENIIDESGMPKERFSAEFPKEGPSILRIQQVVRGDSAAYFCASSPPHTTGELFFGEGSRLTVL.

The gene calls are TRBV2 and TRBJ1-4; TRBD1 might be the D (5 bases). The CDR3 contains 16 residues. The germline V gene has CDR1 SNHLY and CDR2 FYNNEI. V was pared by 8 bases and J by 2 bases, with 18 bases between. CDR3 nucleotide sequence: TGTGCCAGCTCACGGCAGGGTTTTGGGACTAATGAAAAACTGTTTTTT. Translation gives CASSRQGFGTNEKLFF.

This chain uses TRBV5-4 with TRBJ2-3, with D possibly TRBD2 on 6 matching bases. Trimming left V 4 bases short and J 6 bases short, with 12 bases between. Germline V gene sequence: CDR1 SGHNT, CDR2 YYREEE (reference sequence). This CDR3 has 13 amino acids. The CDR3 region has the DNA TGTGCCAGCAGCCCCGCCGGGGGTGATACGCAGTATTTT. Translated: CASSPAGGDTQYF.

V and J are TRBV28 and TRBJ1-2; D might be TRBD1 (5 bases). The CDR3 consists of 14 residues. The germline V and J ends were trimmed by 7 bases and 8 bases, with 20 bases remaining between them. The germline gives CDR1 MDHEN, CDR2 SYDVKM. This CDR3 is CASNLQGRAKGYTF. DNA for the CDR3: TGTGCCAGCAACCTGCAGGGACGGGCGAAGGGCTACACCTTC.

The chain couples TRBV15 to TRBJ2-5, with D perhaps matching TRBD2 (6 bases). The CDR3 loop spans 15 amino acids. CDR1 and CDR2 from the germline V gene are LNHNV and YYDKDF (reference sequence). The V gene lost 5 bases and the J gene lost 1 base, with 14 bases spanning the gap. CDR3 residues: CATSPGAGGQETQYF. CDR3 sequence (DNA): TGTGCCACCAGCCCCGGAGCCGGGGGCCAAGAGACCCAGTACTTC. The full variable domain, its missing parts supplied by reference TRBV15 and TRBJ2-5, is DAMVIQNPRYQVTQFGKPVTLSCSQTLNHNVMYWYQQKSSQAPKLLFHYYDKDFNNEADTPDNFQSRRPNTSFCFLDIRSPGLGDTAMYLCATSPGAGGQETQYFGPGTRLLVL.

J is TRBJ1-3 and V is TRBV2; D is uncertain. The CDR3 is 11 amino acids. The germline V and J ends were trimmed by 8 bases and 4 bases, with 6 bases remaining between them. Germline CDR1 SNHLY, CDR2 FYNNEI. The DNA for the CDR3 is TGTGCCAGCTCACGGGGAAACACCATATATTTT. It codes for CASSRGNTIYF.

This clone was recorded once. V is TRBV18 and J is TRBJ2-5; D unclear. The length of the CDR3 is 14 residues. Per the germline V gene, CDR1 is KGHSH and CDR2 is LQKENI. V lost 6 bases and J 5 bases, leaving 16 bases between the germline ends. CDR3 in amino acids: CASSPGSAGETQYF. The CDR3 DNA follows: TGTGCCAGCTCCCCTGGCTCGGCCGGGGAGACCCAGTACTTC.

The V gene is TRBV5-1, the J gene TRBJ2-1; 8 bases match TRBD2. J gave up 3 bases and V 5 bases, and 19 bases lay outside the gene matches. This CDR3 is 19 amino acids long. Germline V CDR1 and CDR2: SGHRS, YFSETQ. Written as DNA, the CDR3 is TGCGCCAGCAGGAGAGATGAGCGGGAGTTAACAAGTCGCTACAATGAGCAGTTCTTC. Translation: CASRRDERELTSRYNEQFF.

The V and J genes are TRBV6-6 and TRBJ1-1; 8 nucleotides agree with TRBD1. Germline V gene lookup returns CDR1 MNHNY and CDR2 SVGAGI (reference sequence). V shed 7 bases, J shed 1 base, and the junction held 8 bases outside the gene matches. The CDR3 is 15 residues long. CDR3: CASKPSGGQNTEAFF. CDR3 DNA sequence: TGTGCCAGCAAACCCTCAGGGGGCCAGAACACTGAAGCTTTCTTT.

The rearrangement links TRBV7-9 to TRBJ2-7; no reliable D call. The V gene lost 0 bases and the J gene lost 3 bases, with 9 bases spanning the gap. This CDR3 has 14 amino acids. Germline V gene lookup returns CDR1 SEHNR and CDR2 FQNEAQ (reference sequence). The CDR3 loop reads CASSLAYTDYEQYF. CDR3 sequence (DNA): TGTGCCAGCAGCTTAGCGTATACAGACTACGAGCAGTACTTC.

The chain uses TRBV2 and TRBJ1-2; D ambiguous. This CDR3 has 13 residues. Germline lookup yields CDR1 SNHLY and CDR2 FYNNEI. V was trimmed by 0 bases and J by 3 bases, leaving 5 bases between them. The CDR3 protein is CASSEAADYGYTF. CDR3 in DNA: TGTGCCAGCAGTGAAGCGGCTGACTATGGCTACACCTTC. The full variable domain, with the rest looked up from reference TRBV2 and TRBJ1-2, is EPEVTQTPSHQVTQMGQEVILRCVPISNHLYFYWYRQILGQKVEFLVSFYNNEISEKSEIFDDQFSVERPDGSNFTLKIRSTKLEDSAMYFCASSEAADYGYTFGSGTRLTVV.